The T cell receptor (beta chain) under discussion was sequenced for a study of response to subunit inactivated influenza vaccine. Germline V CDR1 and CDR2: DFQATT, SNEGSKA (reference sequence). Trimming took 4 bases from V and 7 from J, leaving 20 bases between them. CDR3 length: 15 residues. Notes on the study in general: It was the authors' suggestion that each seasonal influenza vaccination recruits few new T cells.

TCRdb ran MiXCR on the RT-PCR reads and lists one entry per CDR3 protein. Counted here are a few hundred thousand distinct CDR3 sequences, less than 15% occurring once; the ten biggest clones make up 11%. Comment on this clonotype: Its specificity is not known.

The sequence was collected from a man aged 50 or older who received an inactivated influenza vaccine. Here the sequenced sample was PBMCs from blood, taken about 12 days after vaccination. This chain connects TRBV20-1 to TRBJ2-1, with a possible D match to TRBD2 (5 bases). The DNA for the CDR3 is TGCAGTGCTAAGTTTACGGGGTGGGAGAAAAATGAGCAGTTCTTC. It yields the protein CSAKFTGWEKNEQFF.